This entry describes one T cell receptor beta chain. This record comes from a study of T cells in Graves' hyperthyroidism and ophthalmopathy. The CDR3 extends over 13 amino acids. Germline CDR1 reads MGHDK; CDR2 reads SYGVNS. With V trimmed by 10 bases and J by 3 bases, 4 bases remained unmatched. Regions amplified from RNA transcripts were the TCR beta CDR3 regions. RT-PCR in the first round (using the HTBI primer set) targeted the TCR CDR3. TCRdb re-called the multiplex PCR reads with MiXCR, one entry per CDR3 protein. The data show a few hundred thousand distinct CDR3 sequences, around 14% seen once.

The gene calls are TRBV25-1 and TRBJ2-1; 9 nucleotides agree with TRBD2. The clonotype originates from a woman aged 18-29 years with Graves' hyperthyroidism. The source material was blood. The CDR3 loop reads CAIWREGYNEQFF. The CDR3 region has the DNA TGTGCCATCTGGCGGGAGGGCTACAATGAGCAGTTCTTC. Based on the CDR3 plus reference TRBV25-1 and TRBJ2-1, the full variable domain is EADIYQTPRYLVIGTGKKITLECSQTMGHDKMYWYQQDPGMELHLIHYSYGVNSTEKGDLSSESTVSRIRTEHFPLTLESARPSHTSQYLCAIWREGYNEQFFGPGTRLTVL.